Each of the 28 T cell receptor beta chains below was sequenced from the same sample in a study of identical twins. TCRdb re-called the 5' RACE reads through MiXCR, storing one row per CDR3 protein. There are about 450,000 distinct CDR3 sequences in the sample; about 18% occur only once, and around 12% lies in the top ten. Specimen: naive T cells sorted from blood. The receptors stem from a man in his forties or fifties in good health.

V is TRBV11-2 and J is TRBJ2-1, with a tentative D call TRBD1 (6 bases). V dropped 2 bases and J dropped 5 bases, with 22 bases sitting between them. Germline-derived CDR1 and CDR2 are SGHAT and FQNNGV. This CDR3 region has 18 residues. Written as DNA, the CDR3 is TGTGCCAGCAGCTTATTTCCGGGACACCCGATAAGTAACAATGAGCAGTTCTTC. It translates to CASSLFPGHPISNNEQFF.

The rearrangement links TRBV27 to TRBJ2-7; the D is unclear. Trimming removed 6 bases from V and 3 bases from J, with 15 bases in between. In germline, CDR1 is MNHEY, CDR2 SMNVEV (reference sequence). The CDR3 is 14 residues long. The CDR3 sequence is CASSLWAQNYEQYF. CDR3 bases: TGTGCCAGCAGCCTGTGGGCCCAGAACTACGAGCAGTACTTC.

This clonotype was picked up a small number of times. This sequence joins TRBV20-1 and TRBJ2-5; D tentatively fits TRBD1 or TRBD2 (5 bases each). The CDR3 extends over 16 amino acids. The germline gives CDR1 DFQATT, CDR2 SNEGSKA (reference sequence). Trimming took off 1 base at V and 4 bases at J, with 19 bases between the two ends. In nucleotides, the CDR3 is TGCAGTGCTAGAGTTGGGACCCTAGGGCCGGCAGAGACCCAGTACTTC. Residues: CSARVGTLGPAETQYF.

This clonotype turned up a few times. This chain links TRBV5-1 with TRBJ2-5, with D possibly being TRBD1 or TRBD2 (5 bases each). Germline V gene data show CDR1 as SGHRS and CDR2 as YFSETQ. The CDR3 is made up of 14 amino acids. Trimming pared 0 bases from V and 4 bases from J, leaving 10 bases between. For the CDR3, the DNA is TGCGCCAGCAGCTTGGAACCAGGGAGAGAGACCCAGTACTTC. Protein sequence: CASSLEPGRETQYF.

This clonotype has more than one count but fewer than ten. This chain uses TRBV20-1 with TRBJ2-7; D call uncertain. Trimming took 5 bases from V and 3 from J, leaving 11 bases between them. The CDR3 covers 12 residues. Per germline, CDR1 DFQATT and CDR2 SNEGSKA (reference sequence). The CDR3 bases are TGCAGTGCTCATGGGTCCGGCTACGAGCAGTACTTC. As protein: CSAHGSGYEQYF.

V gene TRBV9 combines with J gene TRBJ1-4; no clear D gene. CDR1 is SGDLS and CDR2 is YYNGEE in the germline V gene. This CDR3 contains 15 residues. Trimming took off 1 base at V and 6 bases at J, with 13 bases between the two ends. The DNA for the CDR3 is TGTGCCAGCAGCGTATCCGGAGAAGGTTATGAAAAACTGTTTTTT. Protein product: CASSVSGEGYEKLFF.

This clonotype was seen many times. This chain joins TRBV20-1 and TRBJ2-3, with no clear D. Germline V CDR1 and CDR2: DFQATT, SNEGSKA (reference sequence). The CDR3 has 11 amino acids. V lost 7 bases and J 1 base, leaving 6 bases between the germline ends. CDR3 protein: CSVFRTDTQYF. Here the CDR3 DNA reads TGCAGTGTCTTTCGCACAGATACGCAGTATTTT.

The CDR3 protein is CASSFRAASGTDTQYF. As DNA, the CDR3 is TGTGCCAGCAGCTTTCGGGCAGCTAGCGGGACAGATACGCAGTATTTT. The genes are TRBV7-2 and TRBJ2-3; 8 bases match TRBD2. CDR3 size: 16 residues. Per the germline V gene, CDR1 is SGHTA and CDR2 is FQGNSA. J lost 3 bases, V lost 3 bases, and 8 bases had no gene match. Full variable domain (remainder filled in from reference TRBV7-2 and TRBJ2-3): GAGVSQSPSNKVTEKGKDVELRCDPISGHTALYWYRQSLGQGLEFLIYFQGNSAPDKSGLPSDRFSAERTGGSVSTLTIQRTQQEDSAVYLCASSFRAASGTDTQYFGPGTRLTVL.

The chain joins TRBV3-1 to TRBJ2-1; the match to TRBD1 covers 10 bases. V dropped 4 bases and J dropped 8; count of bases not matched to a gene: 8. Germline lookup yields CDR1 LGHDT and CDR2 YNNKEL (reference sequence). This CDR3 region has 15 residues. Here the CDR3 DNA reads TGTGCCAGCAGCCCGACAGGGGGCATGGGCTATGAGCAGTTCTTC. Its protein product is CASSPTGGMGYEQFF.

This clonotype was picked up one time. A much more abundant neighbour one base away suggests this may be a read error. The chain combines TRBV4-3 with TRBJ2-7; D ambiguous. Germline assignment: CDR1 LGHNA and CDR2 YSLEER. The CDR3 consists of 14 residues. This CDR3 reads CASSQDLGSSEQYF. CDR3 nucleotide sequence: TGCGCCAGCAGCCAAGATCTGGGGTCCTCCGAGCAGTACTTC.

The rearrangement uses TRBV6-1 and TRBJ2-7; D is perhaps TRBD2 (6 bases). The germline V gene encodes CDR1 MNHNS and CDR2 SASEGT. The V end lost 5 bases, the J end lost 5 bases, and 19 bases lay between the germline ends. This CDR3 is 15 amino acids long. The chain's CDR3 is CASSLGGDRVDEQYF. CDR3 coding DNA: TGTGCCAGCAGTCTAGGCGGGGACCGAGTGGACGAGCAGTACTTC.

V usage is TRBV6-1 and J usage is TRBJ1-1; 7 nucleotides align to TRBD1. The CDR3 loop spans 14 amino acids. Germline CDR1 is MNHNS and CDR2 is SASEGT. J lost 4 bases, V lost 7 bases, and 9 bases had no gene match. The CDR3 DNA sequence: TGTGCCAGCATACAGGGGAGCCTTGGCACTGAAGCTTTCTTT. Amino acids: CASIQGSLGTEAFF.

This clonotype has just a few counts. The V and J genes are TRBV6-1 and TRBJ2-7; 13 nucleotides line up with TRBD2. V was clipped by 6 bases and J by 3 bases; unmatched bases: 2. This CDR3 spans 14 amino acids. CDR1 is MNHNS, CDR2 SASEGT, per germline. CDR3: CASRRLAGGYEQYF. In DNA, the CDR3 is TGTGCCAGCAGAAGACTAGCGGGGGGCTACGAGCAGTACTTC.

Here the CDR3 reads CASSRTQREAFF. Written as DNA, the CDR3 is TGTGCCAGCAGCCGTACACAGAGAGAAGCTTTCTTT. The chain carries TRBV9 and TRBJ1-1; D unclear. Looked up from germline, CDR1 is SGDLS and CDR2 is YYNGEE. The CDR3 length is 12 residues. Between the trimmed V and J ends, which lost 4 bases and 8 bases, there was a span of 12 bases.

The table lists this clonotype with many counts. The chain joins TRBV20-1 to TRBJ2-7; D is perhaps TRBD1 (6 bases). CDR3 length: 11 residues. Germline assignment: CDR1 DFQATT and CDR2 SNEGSKA (reference sequence). Trimming took 3 bases from V and 6 from J, leaving 9 bases between them. CDR3 sequence reads: CSASTGSEQYF. Here the CDR3 DNA reads TGCAGTGCTAGCACAGGGAGCGAGCAGTACTTC.

In its sample, this clonotype was seen many times. The genes are TRBV2 and TRBJ2-1, with D maybe TRBD1 (6 bases). Germline V gives CDR1 SNHLY, CDR2 FYNNEI. This CDR3 is built from 15 residues. V was shortened by 6 bases and J by 2 bases, with 14 bases between the two germline ends. In DNA, the CDR3 is TGTGCCAGCAGACGAACAGGGATCACCTACAATGAGCAGTTCTTC. Its protein product is CASRRTGITYNEQFF.

The count of this clonotype is one. The gene calls are TRBV3-1 and TRBJ2-2; D uncertain. In germline, CDR1 is LGHDT, CDR2 YNNKEL (reference sequence). Trimming cost V 0 bases and J 6 bases, with 17 bases left between them. The CDR3 is 17 residues long. In DNA, the CDR3 is TGTGCCAGCAGCCAAGAAGTAGGTCCCCCCTCGGCCGGGGAGCTGTTTTTT. Amino acid sequence: CASSQEVGPPSAGELFF.

The chain has TRBV25-1 and TRBJ2-4; D call uncertain. This CDR3 spans 11 amino acids. Germline values: CDR1 MGHDK, CDR2 SYGVNS. Trimming took 4 bases from V and 9 from J, leaving 7 bases between them. This CDR3 reads CASSAQSIQYF. The CDR3 region has the DNA TGTGCCAGCAGTGCCCAGAGCATTCAGTACTTC.

This clonotype was seen a few times. The chain is built from TRBV5-1 and TRBJ2-5, with TRBD2 matching over 8 bases. This CDR3 is built from 16 residues. The ends lost 4 bases at V and 1 base at J; junction bases unmatched: 9. From germline, CDR1 is SGHRS and CDR2 YFSETQ. CDR3 DNA: TGCGCCAGCAGCCCGACTTTAGCGGGACTCCAAGAGACCCAGTACTTC. Its protein is CASSPTLAGLQETQYF.

This sequence joins TRBV28 and TRBJ1-2, with 12 bases fitting TRBD1. With V trimmed by 3 bases and J by 6 bases, 5 bases remained unmatched. The germline V gene encodes CDR1 MDHEN and CDR2 SYDVKM. This CDR3 comprises 15 residues. As DNA, the CDR3 is TGTGCCAGCAGTTTTGGGACAGGGGGCAGGGATGGCTACACCTTC. This sequence encodes CASSFGTGGRDGYTF.

This clonotype was picked up many times. The rearrangement links TRBV11-2 to TRBJ2-1; 7 nucleotides match TRBD2. The germline gives CDR1 SGHAT, CDR2 FQNNGV. This CDR3 is 15 amino acids long. The ends lost 2 bases at V and 3 bases at J; junction bases unmatched: 4. The CDR3, as DNA: TGTGCCAGCAGCTTAACGGGAGGAGGCTACAATGAGCAGTTCTTC. As protein: CASSLTGGGYNEQFF.

V is TRBV5-1 and J is TRBJ2-5; TRBD2 matches 9 bases. CDR1 is SGHRS and CDR2 is YFSETQ in the germline V gene. The CDR3 has 15 amino acids. V shed 2 bases, J shed 4 bases, and the junction held 6 bases outside the gene matches. This CDR3 reads CASSFGTSMSETQYF. The DNA for the CDR3 is TGCGCCAGCAGCTTCGGGACTAGCATGTCAGAGACCCAGTACTTC.

This clonotype was seen only a few times. V and J are TRBV20-1 and TRBJ2-5; 9 bases agree with TRBD2. Germline assignment: CDR1 DFQATT and CDR2 SNEGSKA (reference sequence). The junction had 6 bases not matched to a gene; V was cut back by 0 bases and J by 1 base. There are 16 residues in the CDR3. The CDR3 DNA reads as TGCAGTGCTAGAGATCTCAGCGGGGGGTCCCAAGAGACCCAGTACTTC. It specifies CSARDLSGGSQETQYF.

The gene calls are TRBV2 and TRBJ2-5; 7 bases are shared with TRBD2. Looked up from germline, CDR1 is SNHLY and CDR2 is FYNNEI. V shed 4 bases and J 1 base; nucleotides not matched to a gene: 6. The CDR3 has 15 residues. CDR3 sequence (DNA): TGTGCCAGCAGTGTATCGGCTAGCGGCCAAGAGACCCAGTACTTC. Its translation: CASSVSASGQETQYF.

This clonotype was seen more than once but under ten times. CDR3 sequence reads: CASSYNNAYEQYF. The CDR3 nucleotides read TGTGCCAGCAGCTACAATAATGCCTACGAGCAGTACTTC. The genes are TRBV2 and TRBJ2-7; D unclear. V gave up 6 bases and J gave up 2 bases, with 11 bases separating them. The CDR3 length is 13 residues. Germline CDR1 SNHLY, CDR2 FYNNEI. The full variable domain, in which reference TRBV2 and TRBJ2-7 provide the parts outside the CDR3, is EPEVTQTPSHQVTQMGQEVILRCVPISNHLYFYWYRQILGQKVEFLVSFYNNEISEKSEIFDDQFSVERPDGSNFTLKIRSTKLEDSAMYFCASSYNNAYEQYFGPGTRLTVT.

Only a few counts were recorded for this clonotype. The chain employs TRBV24-1 and TRBJ1-5; D possibly corresponds to TRBD1 (6 bases). Trimming removed 3 bases at V and 4 bases at J, with 9 bases between. This CDR3 is built from 14 residues. CDR1 and CDR2 (germline): KGHDR, SFDVKD. CDR3 region: CATSDGTWNQPQHF. CDR3 sequence (DNA): TGTGCCACCAGTGATGGGACATGGAATCAGCCCCAGCATTTT.

In regard to this clonotype: Given a much more abundant clone one base away, this may be a read error. No conserved phenylalanine or tryptophan ends this CDR3, so it is likely a read error. This chain uses TRBV27 with TRBJ2-1; D may be TRBD1 (6 bases). V was clipped by 5 bases and J by 9 bases, with 14 bases between them. The CDR3 has 13 residues. CDR1 MNHEY and CDR2 SMNVEV come from the germline V gene (reference sequence). Here the CDR3 DNA reads TGTGCCAGCAGTGTAGTGACAGGAGGTGAGCAGTTCTCC. Translation: CASSVVTGGEQFS.

In nucleotides, the CDR3 is TGTGCCAGCAGTTCGGACCTTTTCTCTGGGGCCAACGTCCTGACTTTC. Translation gives CASSSDLFSGANVLTF. The chain joins TRBV6-5 to TRBJ2-6; D remains ambiguous. Trimming took off 4 bases at V and 0 bases at J, with 10 bases between the two ends. Germline V CDR1 and CDR2: MNHEY, SVGAGI. There are 16 residues in the CDR3.